This section outlines one T cell receptor beta chain sequence together with its context. Data came from immunoSEQ multiplex PCR; TCRdb stores just in-frame clones and leaves some out. The sample consists of thousands of clones, roughly three quarters of them appearing once. The V gene end was trimmed by 4 bases and the J gene end by 9 bases; junction bases not matched to a gene: 12. Germline lookup yields CDR1 SGHNT and CDR2 YYREEE (reference sequence). The CDR3 is 16 amino acids. This record comes from a study of chemoradiotherapy in HPV16-positive cancers. The material was tumor tissue, obtained from a patient who underwent chemoradiotherapy. J is TRBJ2-1 and V is TRBV5-4, with TRBD2 matching over 11 bases. The receptor was isolated from a human donor with HPV-associated anogenital cancer. CDR3 in amino acids: CASSLGTSGISGEQFF. The CDR3 nucleotides read TGTGCCAGCAGCCTGGGGACTAGCGGCATCTCGGGTGAGCAGTTCTTC.